The sequence of this T cell receptor beta chain was determined in a study of OX40 agonist ivuxolimab in advanced cancers. Study details: Patients treated during dose escalation were battling hepatocellular carcinoma, melanoma, renal cell or head and neck cancer. Males comprised 70% to 90% of the group, whose mean age was around 62 years (range 23 to 79). Notes on the study in general: CD8+ T cells (on average) carried more expanded clones than CD4+ T cells.

Profiled with immunoSEQ multiplex PCR; TCRdb holds only in-frame clones, not every one. The sample holds tens of thousands of clones; about nine tenths are singletons and the top ten take approximately 23%. Worth noting for this clone: Its antigen remains unknown.

The V end lost 1 base, the J end lost 9 bases, and 15 bases lay between the germline ends. This CDR3 has 15 residues. The chain is built from TRBV6-7 and TRBJ2-2; D is uncertain. TRBV6-7 is reported as an ORF; its role is uncertain. The clonotype comes from an adult with an advanced solid tumor such as melanoma, head and neck, liver or kidney cancer. Sequences were derived from CD4+ or CD8+ T cells sorted from blood, sampled in a trial of the OX40 agonist ivuxolimab. The CDR3 is CASSYYTDCAWELFF. The CDR3 bases are TGTGCCAGCAGTTACTATACCGATTGCGCTTGGGAGCTGTTTTTT.